The clone carrying this TCR beta chain was detected a few times. The whole isolated RNA underwent reverse transcription, so sequencing captured expressed TCRB transcripts. Method: immunoSEQ multiplex PCR; TCRdb's copy keeps in-frame clones and lacks some. This table has around 300,000 clones, around 10% appearing once. The CDR3 length is 16 residues. The V end was cut by 1 base, the J end by 2 bases, with 15 bases between. Germline loops: CDR1 SGHRS, CDR2 YFSETQ. Over 98% purity was reached by all sorted populations. This entry comes from a study of beta chain features in type 1 diabetes. The chain carries TRBV5-1 and TRBJ1-1; D is possibly TRBD1 (6 bases). The sequence came from a woman aged 25 to 39 in good health. Sequencing was carried out using naive CD4+ T cells from blood. CDR3 sequence reads: CASSLTGGGHNTEAFF. CDR3 in DNA: TGCGCCAGCAGCTTGACGGGGGGGGGACACAACACTGAAGCTTTCTTT.